This T cell receptor (beta chain) was sequenced during a study of PD-L1 blockade in urothelial cancer. Study-level background: Beginning in about 2014, patients received atezolizumab, given as 1,200 mg intravenously every 3 weeks. Prior chemotherapy ranged from 0 to 3 regimens per patient.

Generated by immunoSEQ multiplex PCR, the TCRdb table keeps only in-frame clones and is missing some. Of about 50,000 clones detected, roughly 77% appear once; the ten largest clones hold about 3.6%. Patients' cancers were locally advanced or metastatic urothelial carcinomas. Sample numbers ranged from 1 to 8 per patient, encompassing pretreatment and on-treatment collections. The CDR3 has 17 residues. V lost 4 bases and J lost 0, with 13 bases in between. The germline gives CDR1 SNHLY, CDR2 FYNNEI. The sample consisted of PBMCs, taken around atezolizumab (anti-PD-L1) treatment. This clonotype was obtained from a man between 65 and 79 years old with urothelial cancer. The chain carries TRBV2 and TRBJ2-6, with TRBD2 as a possible D gene (6 bases). The CDR3, as DNA: TGTGCCAGCAGTGGTAATAGCGGCGCCTCTGGGGCCAACGTCCTGACTTTC. Translating gives CASSGNSGASGANVLTF.